These 14 T cell receptor beta chains were sequenced from one sample in a study of T cell repertoires in cytomegalovirus infection. From the reads, TCRdb called clonotypes with MiXCR, one entry per CDR3 protein. The data show about 340,000 distinct CDR3 sequences, roughly 28% seen once. These receptors' targets are unknown. The sample in question was cultured PBMCs, obtained from culture after CMV antigen stimulation. The receptors stem from a human donor in good health (CMV status not recorded). Some clones in this sample may be carry-over from other donors' samples.

This chain connects TRBV20-1 to TRBJ2-1; possibly TRBD1 for D (5 bases). The V gene's germline CDR1 is DFQATT and CDR2 SNEGSKA (reference sequence). The CDR3 totals 15 residues. V lost 2 bases, J lost 0 bases, and 11 bases lay in between. The CDR3 DNA reads TGCAGTGCTAGATACCAGGGTATCTCCTACAATGAGCAGTTCTTC. This translates into CSARYQGISYNEQFF.

This clonotype showed up just a few times. The CDR3 protein is CASSPPRGPGNTIYF. The CDR3, as DNA: TGCGCCAGCAGCCCTCCAAGGGGACCTGGAAACACCATATATTTT. The rearrangement joins TRBV4-1 to TRBJ1-3; a weak D match, TRBD1 (5 bases). This CDR3 contains 15 residues. Trimming cost V 4 bases and J 2 bases, with 12 bases left between them. Germline V gives CDR1 MGHRA, CDR2 YSYEKL.

The chain recombines TRBV27 with TRBJ2-1; either TRBD1 or TRBD2 may supply D (5 bases each). Looked up from germline, CDR1 is MNHEY and CDR2 is SMNVEV (reference sequence). The CDR3 is 13 amino acids. Trimming removed 5 bases at V and 9 bases at J, with 14 bases between. The CDR3 region is CASSLRGAGEQFF. CDR3 nucleotide sequence: TGTGCCAGCAGTCTCAGAGGGGCAGGTGAGCAGTTCTTC.

The chain couples TRBV7-8 to TRBJ2-7; D uncertain. V was clipped by 5 bases and J by 1 base, with 12 bases between them. The CDR3 consists of 14 residues. Germline CDR1 and CDR2: SGHVS and FQNEAQ. The chain's CDR3 is CASSPSGASYEQYF. CDR3 DNA: TGTGCCAGCAGCCCCTCCGGTGCGTCCTACGAGCAGTACTTC.

This chain uses TRBV7-9 with TRBJ1-2; D call uncertain. The CDR3 is made up of 13 amino acids. CDR1 SEHNR and CDR2 FQNEAQ come from the germline V gene (reference sequence). With 1 base removed from V and 8 bases from J, the gap between germline ends came to 11 bases. CDR3 loop: CASSLGTDVGYTF. The CDR3 bases are TGTGCCAGCAGCTTAGGGACGGACGTAGGCTACACCTTC.

This clonotype was counted a few times. The chain employs TRBV12-3 or TRBV12-4 and TRBJ2-7; 7 nucleotides line up with TRBD2. This CDR3 region has 15 residues. With V trimmed by 7 bases and J by 0 bases, 9 bases remained unmatched. CDR3 sequence reads: CASTPRRELSYEQYF. The CDR3 coding sequence is TGTGCCAGCACCCCTAGGCGGGAGCTCTCCTACGAGCAGTACTTC.

The rearrangement joins TRBV7-2 to TRBJ2-2; 12 bases fit TRBD2. J lost 5 bases, V lost 2 bases, and 3 bases had no gene match. The CDR3 sequence is 16 residues long. Germline V gives CDR1 SGHTA, CDR2 FQGNSA. Here the CDR3 DNA reads TGTGCCAGCAGCTTAAGACTAGCGGGAGTTACCGGGGAGCTGTTTTTT. It codes for CASSLRLAGVTGELFF.

The sample holds a few counts of this clonotype. The J gene is TRBJ2-5, the V gene TRBV11-1, with 8 bases matching TRBD2. CDR3 length: 17 amino acids. V was pared by 1 base and J by 4 bases, with 11 bases of the junction left unmatched. In germline, CDR1 is SGHAT, CDR2 FQDESV (reference sequence). The CDR3 sequence is CASSLVAGREMRETQYF. The CDR3 DNA follows: TGTGCCAGCAGCTTAGTAGCGGGACGGGAGATGAGAGAGACCCAGTACTTC.

This chain links TRBV28 with TRBJ2-7, with D possibly matching TRBD1 (7 bases). Germline-derived CDR1 and CDR2 are MDHEN and SYDVKM. Deletions cut 5 bases from V and 3 bases from J, with 20 bases between. The CDR3 has 16 amino acids. The CDR3 coding sequence is TGTGCCAGCAGTACCCAATCAGGGGGGTATCGCTACGAGCAGTACTTC. Translating gives CASSTQSGGYRYEQYF. Filled out from reference TRBV28 and TRBJ2-7, the complete variable domain reads DVKVTQSSRYLVKRTGEKVFLECVQDMDHENMFWYRQDPGLGLRLIYFSYDVKMKEKGDIPEGYSVSREKKERFSLILESASTNQTSMYLCASSTQSGGYRYEQYFGPGTRLTVT.

The V gene is TRBV7-3, the J gene TRBJ2-5; 10 bases match TRBD2. J was trimmed by 5 bases and V by 6 bases; bases with no gene match: 9. There are 15 residues in the CDR3. Per the germline V gene, CDR1 is SGHTA and CDR2 is FQGTGA. CDR3 amino acids: CASSHSGGIEETQYF. Written as DNA, the CDR3 is TGTGCCAGCAGTCATAGCGGGGGGATTGAGGAGACCCAGTACTTC.

This clonotype was counted at least ten times. The V gene is TRBV7-9, the J gene TRBJ1-1; D remains unclear. Germline V gene sequence: CDR1 SEHNR, CDR2 FQNEAQ (reference sequence). The V end lost 8 bases, the J end lost 2 bases, and 12 bases lay between the germline ends. The length of the CDR3 is 13 residues. The CDR3: CASSEGGNTEAFF. The CDR3 DNA reads TGTGCCAGCTCCGAGGGCGGTAACACTGAAGCTTTCTTT.

This chain links TRBV6-2 or TRBV6-3 with TRBJ2-1; a weak D match, TRBD2 (6 bases). CDR1 and CDR2 from the germline V gene are MNHEY and SVGEGT. This CDR3 has 15 residues. The V end lost 2 bases, the J end lost 2 bases, and 10 bases lay between the germline ends. Here the CDR3 DNA reads TGTGCCAGCAGTTACAGGGACTTTCCCTACAATGAGCAGTTCTTC. The encoded protein is CASSYRDFPYNEQFF.

This clonotype showed up just a few times. The chain carries TRBV5-6 and TRBJ1-1, with TRBD1 matching 7 bases. The V and J ends lost 2 bases and 9 bases, in that order; junction bases with no gene match: 7. The V gene's germline CDR1 is SGHDT and CDR2 YYEEEE. This CDR3 spans 13 amino acids. CDR3 loop: CASSFGQVLQAFF. DNA of the CDR3: TGTGCCAGCAGCTTCGGACAGGTTCTTCAAGCTTTCTTT.

This clonotype was seen repeatedly, ten times or more. The rearrangement joins TRBV7-2 to TRBJ2-3, with 7 bases aligning to TRBD2. Germline V gives CDR1 SGHTA, CDR2 FQGNSA. The CDR3 is 20 residues long. Trimming cost V 2 bases and J 7 bases; bases outside gene matches: 24. The CDR3 DNA reads as TGTGCCAGCAGCTTAATTGGTTGGGTTTTGGCGGGAGCGTTTGCAAATACGCAGTATTTT. The encoded protein is CASSLIGWVLAGAFANTQYF. Drawing the rest from reference TRBV7-2 and TRBJ2-3, the complete variable domain is GAGVSQSPSNKVTEKGKDVELRCDPISGHTALYWYRQSLGQGLEFLIYFQGNSAPDKSGLPSDRFSAERTGGSVSTLTIQRTQQEDSAVYLCASSLIGWVLAGAFANTQYFGPGTRLTVL.